These T cell receptor beta chains were read from a single sample in a study of T cells in Graves' hyperthyroidism and ophthalmopathy. From the multiplex PCR reads, TCRdb called clonotypes with MiXCR, one entry per CDR3 protein. Seen here are around 340,000 distinct CDR3 sequences, 15% to 20% observed once, and the top ten hold under 55%. Sequencing was done on a sample of blood. The receptors derive from a woman between 50 and 59 years old with Graves' hyperthyroidism. CDR3s include the opening cysteine and the closing phenylalanine or tryptophan. D genes are given only for firm matches. Only part of the rows carry a size: once, few, many, or a class if the clone is expanded.

clone size,V gene,CDR3 length,D gene,J gene,CDR3 DNA,CDR3 protein
.,TRBV9,14,TRBD1,TRBJ1-1,TGTGCCAGCAATCCGGGACAGCTGAACACTGAAGCTTTCTTT,CASNPGQLNTEAFF
many,TRBV3-1,13,.,TRBJ1-3,TGTGCCAGCAGCCAAGAAGCGGGTCACCCCATATATTTT,CASSQEAGHPIYF
many,TRBV5-1,14,.,TRBJ1-1,TGCGCCAGCAGCTTGGCCTCGGGGAACACTGAAGCTTTCTTT,CASSLASGNTEAFF
.,TRBV20-1,13,.,TRBJ2-5,TGCAGTGCGCGGACTGAGTGGGGGGAGACCCAGTACTTC,CSARTEWGETQYF
.,TRBV20-1,17,TRBD1,TRBJ2-5,TGCAGTGCTAGAGCTGGTTTGCGAGGACAGGGTGAAGGGGCCCAGTACTTC,CSARAGLRGQGEGAQYF
.,TRBV10-3,16,TRBD2,TRBJ2-3,TGTGCCATCAGTGAGTCTGGCGGGAGAGGACCAGATACGCAGTATTTT,CAISESGGRGPDTQYF
.,TRBV28,15,.,TRBJ1-6,TGTGCCAGCAATTTAGGGGTCGTCGGGAATTCACCCCTCCACTTT,CASNLGVVGNSPLHF
few,TRBV6-1,13,.,TRBJ1-2,TGTGCCAGCTACTCAGAACCTAACTATGGCTACACCTTC,CASYSEPNYGYTF
few,TRBV11-2,19,.,TRBJ2-2,TGTGCCAGCAGCTTAGTTCTCATACGACCGGGCCAGGGGACCGGGGAGCTGTTTTTT,CASSLVLIRPGQGTGELFF
many,TRBV12-3/TRBV12-4,15,.,TRBJ1-1,TGTGCCAGCAGTCCAGACACCGGTCGGAGCACTGAAGCTTTCTTT,CASSPDTGRSTEAFF
few,TRBV7-9,15,.,TRBJ1-2,TGTGCCAGCAGCGCTCCGGTGCAGGGCGACTATGGCTACACCTTC,CASSAPVQGDYGYTF
many,TRBV11-2,11,.,TRBJ1-1,TGTGCCAGCAGCTTAGATCAGGGAGCCTTCTTT,CASSLDQGAFF
.,TRBV27,14,.,TRBJ1-6,TGTGCCAGCAGGGTGAGGGTCGGGAATTCACCCCTCCACTTT,CASRVRVGNSPLHF
many,TRBV6-1,16,.,TRBJ1-1,TGTGCCAGCAGTGACCCTTTTGGTCTTATGAACACTGAAGCTTTCTTT,CASSDPFGLMNTEAFF
many,TRBV29-1,13,TRBD1,TRBJ2-3,TGCAGCCTAATTGGACAGGGCTTGGATACGCAGTATTTT,CSLIGQGLDTQYF
.,TRBV15,15,.,TRBJ2-3,TGTGCCACCAGCAGAGATGGGGGTAGCACAGATACGCAGTATTTT,CATSRDGGSTDTQYF
.,TRBV4-2,17,.,TRBJ2-3,TGTGCCAGCAGCCAAGATCGGGCCGGGGGAAGCACAGATACGCAGTATTTT,CASSQDRAGGSTDTQYF
few,TRBV6-1,11,.,TRBJ1-2,TGTGCCAGCAGCGCGGACCTCGGCTACACCTTC,CASSADLGYTF
many,TRBV19,13,.,TRBJ2-1,TGTGCCAGTAGTATTGGGCTATACAATGAGCAGTTCTTC,CASSIGLYNEQFF
.,TRBV27,17,TRBD2,TRBJ2-3,TGTGCCAGCAGCCAACAGGAACTAGCGGGGGGGGCAGATACGCAGTATTTT,CASSQQELAGGADTQYF
.,TRBV20-1,13,.,TRBJ2-1,TGCAGTGCTAGCTCGGGACGAAAAAACGAGCAGTTCTTC,CSASSGRKNEQFF
.,TRBV20-1,14,.,TRBJ2-4,TGCAGTGCCGAGAGGGGTGCGGACAAAAACATTCAGTACTTC,CSAERGADKNIQYF
many,TRBV27,13,.,TRBJ2-3,TGTGCCAGCAGAGGGACTGGAGAAGATACGCAGTATTTT,CASRGTGEDTQYF
many,TRBV2,14,.,TRBJ1-5,TGTGCCAGCAGTGACAGGGCCCACAATCAGCCCCAGCATTTT,CASSDRAHNQPQHF
.,TRBV6-1,13,.,TRBJ2-7,TGTGCCAGTGGGGTGGATTGGACCTACGAGCAGTACTTC,CASGVDWTYEQYF
few,TRBV19,14,.,TRBJ1-2,TGTGCCAGTAGTCCCCGGGACCTCGGCTATGGCTACACCTTC,CASSPRDLGYGYTF
.,TRBV28,17,TRBD2,TRBJ2-7,TGTGCCAGCAGTGCACCTCGTGGGACTAGCGGGACCCCTGAGCAGTACTTC,CASSAPRGTSGTPEQYF
many,TRBV6-6,14,.,TRBJ1-5,TGTGCCAGCAGTTACTCAGTAGGGCGTCAGCCCCAGCATTTT,CASSYSVGRQPQHF
.,TRBV6-1,14,.,TRBJ1-4,TGTGCCAGCCAGCGGGCAGCAACTAATGAAAAACTGTTTTTT,CASQRAATNEKLFF
once,TRBV7-8,14,.,TRBJ1-2,TGTGCCAGCAGCTTAGCGGCCGGAACCTATGGCTACACCTTC,CASSLAAGTYGYTF
.,TRBV29-1,13,.,TRBJ2-1,TGCAGCGTTGATATGTCTAGCGCCGGTGAGCAGTTCTTC,CSVDMSSAGEQFF
.,TRBV24-1,22,TRBD2,TRBJ2-1,TGTGCCACCAGTGATCCCCGGGAGGGGGCGACTAGCGGGAGATGGTCCTACAATGAGCAGTTCTTC,CATSDPREGATSGRWSYNEQFF
.,TRBV4-2,15,TRBD2,TRBJ2-1,TGTGCCAGCAGCCAAGGACTAGCGGGAGAAGGTGAGCAGTTCTTC,CASSQGLAGEGEQFF
many,TRBV27,17,TRBD2,TRBJ2-1,TGTGCCAGCACCACAACCCGGGCGGGAGGGCCGGTGGCTGAGCAGTTCTTC,CASTTTRAGGPVAEQFF
.,TRBV28,20,.,TRBJ2-3,TGTGCCAGCAGTTTATATAGCGGAAGTGAATCCAAAATTTACACAGATACGCAGTATTTT,CASSLYSGSESKIYTDTQYF
.,TRBV29-1,11,.,TRBJ1-4,TGCAGCGTTGGTATAAGAGAAAAACTGTTTTTT,CSVGIREKLFF
many,TRBV6-1,16,TRBD2,TRBJ2-3,TGTGCCAGCAGTGAAGTTAGCGGGGGAGGTCCAGATACGCAGTATTTT,CASSEVSGGGPDTQYF
few,TRBV7-9,14,.,TRBJ1-4,TGTGCCAGCAGCCCAGCTGGGCTCGGTGAAAAACTGTTTTTT,CASSPAGLGEKLFF
few,TRBV4-2,15,.,TRBJ2-3,TGTGCCAGCAGCCAGGTGGGGGGCAGCACAGATACGCAGTATTTT,CASSQVGGSTDTQYF
few,TRBV5-1,14,TRBD1,TRBJ2-7,TGCGCCAGCAGCGCGCGGGGACAGGGCGGGGAGCAGTACTTC,CASSARGQGGEQYF